This T cell receptor beta chain came from a study of identical twins. Whole-study findings and limits: Shared out-of-frame alpha sequences (those common to twins) showed excess low generation probability. High-abundance cord blood beta clonotypes had fewer insertions; memory repertoires showed none.

This clonotype came up many times. Its target is not known. TCRdb re-derived calls from the 5' RACE reads in MiXCR, one entry per CDR3 protein. The sample contains 400,000 to 500,000 distinct CDR3 sequences, roughly an eighth of which appear only once. Germline CDR1 SGHRS, CDR2 YFSETQ. This CDR3 has 13 residues. With 0 bases removed from V and 5 bases from J, the gap between germline ends came to 6 bases. These records were also assigned to another study, of yellow fever vaccine responses in identical twins.

The clonotype comes from a woman under 30 in good health. V gene TRBV5-1 combines with J gene TRBJ2-1; unclear D gene. The sequenced sample consisted of CD4+ T cells sorted from blood. The CDR3 DNA sequence: TGCGCCAGCAGCTTGGCTAGGGACAATGAGCAGTTCTTC. Translating gives CASSLARDNEQFF. Based on the CDR3 plus reference TRBV5-1 and TRBJ2-1, the full variable domain is KAGVTQTPRYLIKTRGQQVTLSCSPISGHRSVSWYQQTPGQGLQFLFEYFSETQRNKGNFPGRFSGRQFSNSRSEMNVSTLELGDSALYLCASSLARDNEQFFGPGTRLTVL.